Sequencing of this T cell receptor beta chain was carried out in a study of T-cell memory formation after mild COVID-19. About the research overall: TCR clusters were largely donor specific.

The V and J ends lost 7 bases and 1 base, in that order; junction bases with no gene match: 2. The CDR3 extends over 14 amino acids. Germline V gene lookup returns CDR1 LNHDA and CDR2 SQIVND (reference sequence). Via MiXCR, TCRdb re-called the 5' RACE reads, giving one row per CDR3 protein. The repertoire has 500,000 to 600,000 distinct CDR3 sequences, approximately 19% of them found once; the top ten carry approximately 12%. The sequence came from an adult woman who had mild COVID-19 (a few samples of this study predate the infection). Cell type and time point are not known. Sequencing used PBMCs or a T cell subset sorted from them (not recorded which). The chain has TRBV19 and TRBJ2-2, with 8 bases matching TRBD1. The CDR3 loop reads CASTGQGNTGELFF. In nucleotides, the CDR3 is TGTGCCAGTACCGGACAGGGGAACACCGGGGAGCTGTTTTTT.